A selection of T cell receptor beta chains follows, all from one sample in a study of tissue T cells after allogeneic stem cell transplantation. Here immunoSEQ multiplex PCR was the method, and the copy in TCRdb shows in-frame clones only, minus some. This sample carries some 4,000 clones, just under 80% of them seen once, and the ten largest clones take about 11%. Sequenced material: esophageal tissue, taken at autopsy. The receptors were gathered from an older male patient with steroid-refractory graft-versus-host disease after an allogeneic stem cell transplant. Part of the T cells may come from the graft donor. CDR3s include the opening cysteine and the closing phenylalanine or tryptophan. A D gene is named only where the DNA matches it firmly. Only some rows state a clone size, as once, few, many or a class for expanded clones.

abundance: NA
v_gene: TRBV30
d_gene: NA
j_gene: TRBJ1-1
CDR3nt: TGTGCCTGGAGTGTACATAGACGGATCCGCACTGAAGCTTTCTTT
CDR3aa: CAWSVHRRIRTEAFF

abundance: few
v_gene: TRBV11-2
d_gene: NA
j_gene: TRBJ1-1
CDR3nt: TGTGCCAGCCGAGGGATTGGTAACACTGAAGCTTTCTTT
CDR3aa: CASRGIGNTEAFF

abundance: NA
v_gene: TRBV5-8
d_gene: TRBD1
j_gene: TRBJ1-5
CDR3nt: TGTGCCCGCAGCTTGGGGGGGGGCAGGGGGCTACAGCCCCAGCATTTT
CDR3aa: CARSLGGGRGLQPQHF

abundance: once
v_gene: TRBV28
d_gene: NA
j_gene: TRBJ2-7
CDR3nt: TGTGCCAGCAGTTTAGGTGCCTACGAGCAGTACTTC
CDR3aa: CASSLGAYEQYF

abundance: NA
v_gene: TRBV7-3
d_gene: NA
j_gene: TRBJ1-1
CDR3nt: TGTGCCAGCAGCTTAAATCTTAGGACTGAAGCTTTCTTT
CDR3aa: CASSLNLRTEAFF

abundance: NA
v_gene: TRBV30
d_gene: NA
j_gene: TRBJ2-5
CDR3nt: TGTGCCTGCGAAACCCTCACCCCCACTCCCACAGGGTCCGAGGAGACCCAGTACTTC
CDR3aa: CACETLTPTPTGSEETQYF

abundance: NA
v_gene: TRBV13
d_gene: NA
j_gene: TRBJ2-5
CDR3nt: TGTGCCAGCAGATCTGGGGGTGAAGAGACCCAGTACTTC
CDR3aa: CASRSGGEETQYF

abundance: NA
v_gene: TRBV9
d_gene: NA
j_gene: TRBJ1-2
CDR3nt: TGTGCCAGCAAGTCGGGACCTTTGGGCTATGGCTACACCTTC
CDR3aa: CASKSGPLGYGYTF

abundance: NA
v_gene: TRBV5-1
d_gene: NA
j_gene: TRBJ2-3
CDR3nt: TGCGCCAGCAGCCCCGGGGGAGCCGAAGATACGCAGTATTTT
CDR3aa: CASSPGGAEDTQYF

abundance: NA
v_gene: TRBV7-9
d_gene: NA
j_gene: TRBJ2-2
CDR3nt: TGTGCCAGCAGCTTAGGAAGGGGCTTGCGCACCGGGGAGCTGTTTTTT
CDR3aa: CASSLGRGLRTGELFF

abundance: NA
v_gene: TRBV6-6
d_gene: TRBD1
j_gene: TRBJ2-2
CDR3nt: TGTGCCACGATGACAGGGGGTACCGGGGAGCTGTTTTTT
CDR3aa: CATMTGGTGELFF

abundance: NA
v_gene: TRBV7-2
d_gene: TRBD1
j_gene: TRBJ1-2
CDR3nt: TGTGCCAGCAGCTTCGGGACAGGAGACTATGGCTACACCTTC
CDR3aa: CASSFGTGDYGYTF

abundance: NA
v_gene: TRBV7-9
d_gene: TRBD1
j_gene: TRBJ2-7
CDR3nt: TGTGCCAGCAGCCTTGGACAGGGGGCCGAGCAGTACTTC
CDR3aa: CASSLGQGAEQYF

abundance: NA
v_gene: TRBV6-5
d_gene: NA
j_gene: TRBJ1-1
CDR3nt: TGTGCCAGCAGTTACTCGGGCGGGGGAGTAGCTTTCTTT
CDR3aa: CASSYSGGGVAFF

abundance: NA
v_gene: TRBV29-1
d_gene: NA
j_gene: TRBJ1-4
CDR3nt: TGCAGCGTCGGGACTGCTGGAGGGGAAAAACTGTTTTTT
CDR3aa: CSVGTAGGEKLFF

abundance: NA
v_gene: TRBV2
d_gene: NA
j_gene: TRBJ2-1
CDR3nt: TGTGCCAGCAGGGCTCGGGGGGCTTACAATGAGCAGTTCTTC
CDR3aa: CASRARGAYNEQFF

abundance: NA
v_gene: TRBV14
d_gene: NA
j_gene: TRBJ1-1
CDR3nt: TGTGCCAGCAGCCAAGGACCAGGGAGGAACACTGAAGCTTTCTTT
CDR3aa: CASSQGPGRNTEAFF

abundance: NA
v_gene: TRBV6-5
d_gene: NA
j_gene: TRBJ1-2
CDR3nt: TGTGCCAGCAGTCTAATCTATGGCTACACCTTC
CDR3aa: CASSLIYGYTF

abundance: once
v_gene: TRBV6-5
d_gene: NA
j_gene: TRBJ1-6
CDR3nt: TGTGCCAGCAGTTACCGACAGGATAGTTCACCCCTCCACTTT
CDR3aa: CASSYRQDSSPLHF

abundance: few
v_gene: TRBV4-2
d_gene: TRBD1
j_gene: TRBJ1-2
CDR3nt: TGTGCCAGCAGCCTTGGGACAGGTGAGAACTATGGCTACACCTTC
CDR3aa: CASSLGTGENYGYTF

abundance: NA
v_gene: TRBV6-5
d_gene: TRBD2
j_gene: TRBJ2-1
CDR3nt: TGTGCCAGCATTCGACTAGCGGGGGGCCCAGAGGGGTTCTTC
CDR3aa: CASIRLAGGPEGFF

abundance: NA
v_gene: TRBV6-5
d_gene: NA
j_gene: TRBJ1-1
CDR3nt: TGTGCCAGCAGTTACTCCCGGAACCTGAACACTGAAGCTTTCTTT
CDR3aa: CASSYSRNLNTEAFF

abundance: NA
v_gene: TRBV27
d_gene: TRBD1
j_gene: TRBJ2-1
CDR3nt: TGTGCCAGCAGTCTTGGACAGGGGGCGTATGAGCAGTTCTTC
CDR3aa: CASSLGQGAYEQFF

abundance: large
v_gene: TRBV5-6
d_gene: NA
j_gene: TRBJ1-1
CDR3nt: TGTGCCAGCAGCCTACTGACCCTAAACACTGAAGCTTTCTTT
CDR3aa: CASSLLTLNTEAFF

abundance: few
v_gene: TRBV11-3
d_gene: NA
j_gene: TRBJ2-2
CDR3nt: TGTGCCAGCAACCATGGGAGCGGGGAGCTGTTTTTT
CDR3aa: CASNHGSGELFF

abundance: NA
v_gene: TRBV19
d_gene: NA
j_gene: TRBJ2-2
CDR3nt: TGTGCCAGTAGTGATGGGGCCTTTCGGAACACCGGGGAGCTGTTTTTT
CDR3aa: CASSDGAFRNTGELFF

abundance: few
v_gene: TRBV18
d_gene: NA
j_gene: TRBJ1-3
CDR3nt: TGTGCCAGCTCACCCTCCGGAGGGCATCAAGGAAACACCATATATTTT
CDR3aa: CASSPSGGHQGNTIYF

abundance: NA
v_gene: TRBV28
d_gene: NA
j_gene: TRBJ1-5
CDR3nt: TGTGCCACCTACAGGGATAGCAATCAGCCCCAGCATTTT
CDR3aa: CATYRDSNQPQHF

abundance: NA
v_gene: TRBV6-5
d_gene: TRBD1
j_gene: TRBJ1-2
CDR3nt: TGTGCCAGCAGTCGACAGGGGAAAAGCGTCTATGGCTACACCTTC
CDR3aa: CASSRQGKSVYGYTF

abundance: few
v_gene: TRBV11-2
d_gene: NA
j_gene: TRBJ1-2
CDR3nt: TGTGCCAGCAGCCGTTGGACCGACGCTTCTAACTATGGCTACACCTTC
CDR3aa: CASSRWTDASNYGYTF

abundance: NA
v_gene: TRBV12-3/TRBV12-4
d_gene: TRBD1
j_gene: TRBJ2-1
CDR3nt: TGTGCCAGCAGCCCGGGACAGAACAATGAGCAGTTCTTC
CDR3aa: CASSPGQNNEQFF

abundance: NA
v_gene: TRBV19
d_gene: TRBD2
j_gene: TRBJ2-1
CDR3nt: TGTGCCAGTAGGCTTTCGGGGGGGGGCGAAGAGCAGTTCTTC
CDR3aa: CASRLSGGGEEQFF

abundance: NA
v_gene: TRBV6-5
d_gene: NA
j_gene: TRBJ1-1
CDR3nt: TGTGCCAGCAGTTACGCAGGACTCACTGAAGCTTTCTTT
CDR3aa: CASSYAGLTEAFF

abundance: NA
v_gene: TRBV19
d_gene: NA
j_gene: TRBJ2-7
CDR3nt: TGTGCCAGTAGTATAGCACAGCGCTACGAGCAGTACTTC
CDR3aa: CASSIAQRYEQYF

abundance: few
v_gene: TRBV11-1
d_gene: NA
j_gene: TRBJ2-7
CDR3nt: TGTGCCAGCAGTTCCCTGGCAGGCTCCTACGAGCAGTACTTC
CDR3aa: CASSSLAGSYEQYF

abundance: once
v_gene: TRBV28
d_gene: NA
j_gene: TRBJ2-7
CDR3nt: TGTGCCAGCAGTGGGGCGGGGCAGGGGGCCTACGAGCAGTACTTC
CDR3aa: CASSGAGQGAYEQYF

abundance: NA
v_gene: TRBV30
d_gene: TRBD1
j_gene: TRBJ1-2
CDR3nt: TGTGCCTGGAGGGAACAGGGGCTGAACTATGGCTACACCTTC
CDR3aa: CAWREQGLNYGYTF

abundance: NA
v_gene: TRBV18
d_gene: NA
j_gene: TRBJ1-6
CDR3nt: TGTGCCAGCTCACCACATTCCCCCGGGACGGATAATTCACCCCTCCACTTT
CDR3aa: CASSPHSPGTDNSPLHF

abundance: NA
v_gene: TRBV28
d_gene: NA
j_gene: TRBJ2-2
CDR3nt: TGTGCCACCAAAGCAGGGGATGCCGGGGAGCTGTTTTTT
CDR3aa: CATKAGDAGELFF

abundance: NA
v_gene: TRBV20-1
d_gene: NA
j_gene: TRBJ2-1
CDR3nt: TGCAGTGTCGTTGGCGATGAGCAGTTCTTC
CDR3aa: CSVVGDEQFF

abundance: NA
v_gene: TRBV5-1
d_gene: NA
j_gene: TRBJ2-7
CDR3nt: TGCGCCAGCAGCCCCAGGGACGGCTCCTACGAGCAGTACTTC
CDR3aa: CASSPRDGSYEQYF

abundance: NA
v_gene: TRBV28
d_gene: NA
j_gene: TRBJ1-2
CDR3nt: TGTGCCAGCAGTCCTCTGATGGGGTATGCCTATGGCTACACCTTC
CDR3aa: CASSPLMGYAYGYTF

abundance: NA
v_gene: TRBV6-6
d_gene: TRBD1
j_gene: TRBJ1-1
CDR3nt: TGTGCCAGCAGTCAGGGACAGACGAACACTGAAGCTTTCTTT
CDR3aa: CASSQGQTNTEAFF

abundance: NA
v_gene: TRBV9
d_gene: TRBD1
j_gene: TRBJ2-2
CDR3nt: TGTGCCAGCAGCGTTGCAGGGGGCAGGGAGCTGTTTTTT
CDR3aa: CASSVAGGRELFF

abundance: NA
v_gene: TRBV3-1/TRBV3-2
d_gene: NA
j_gene: TRBJ1-2
CDR3nt: TGTGCCAGCAGCCAAGCGGCCCAGGGACGAAATGGCTACACCTTC
CDR3aa: CASSQAAQGRNGYTF

abundance: NA
v_gene: TRBV18
d_gene: TRBD1
j_gene: TRBJ2-1
CDR3nt: TGTGCCAGCTCACCAAACTTAGTTACAGGGGGAGGAGGCAATGAGCAGTTCTTC
CDR3aa: CASSPNLVTGGGGNEQFF

abundance: once
v_gene: TRBV28
d_gene: TRBD2
j_gene: TRBJ2-1
CDR3nt: TGTGCCAGCAGTTTATTTACGCTAGCGGGGCTCTCTGATGAGCAGTTCTTC
CDR3aa: CASSLFTLAGLSDEQFF

abundance: few
v_gene: TRBV6-2/TRBV6-3
d_gene: NA
j_gene: TRBJ1-1
CDR3nt: TGTGCCAGCAGTTACGCCGGTGAAGCTTTCTTT
CDR3aa: CASSYAGEAFF

abundance: NA
v_gene: TRBV30
d_gene: NA
j_gene: TRBJ1-3
CDR3nt: TGTGCCTGGAGTTCCTCATTCTCTGGAAACACCATATATTTT
CDR3aa: CAWSSSFSGNTIYF

abundance: NA
v_gene: TRBV5-4
d_gene: NA
j_gene: TRBJ2-7
CDR3nt: TGTGCCAGCAGCTTACGATCCGGGACACACACCTACGAACAGTACTTC
CDR3aa: CASSLRSGTHTYEQYF

abundance: NA
v_gene: TRBV28
d_gene: TRBD1
j_gene: TRBJ2-7
CDR3nt: TGTGCCAGCAGTTCTTTCGGACAGGGGTACGAGCAGTACTTC
CDR3aa: CASSSFGQGYEQYF

abundance: once
v_gene: TRBV4-2
d_gene: NA
j_gene: TRBJ1-1
CDR3nt: TGTGCCAGCAGCCAAGACCTGAACACTGAAGCTTTCTTT
CDR3aa: CASSQDLNTEAFF

abundance: NA
v_gene: TRBV28
d_gene: TRBD1
j_gene: TRBJ2-7
CDR3nt: TGTGCCAGCAGCCCCGCGGGACAGGGTCTCTACGAGCAGTACTTC
CDR3aa: CASSPAGQGLYEQYF

abundance: NA
v_gene: TRBV5-1
d_gene: NA
j_gene: TRBJ1-6
CDR3nt: TGCGCCAGCAGCTTGAACGATATCACAAGCTCCTATAATTCACCCCTCCACTTT
CDR3aa: CASSLNDITSSYNSPLHF

abundance: NA
v_gene: TRBV29-1
d_gene: NA
j_gene: TRBJ1-2
CDR3nt: TGCAGCGTCCCGGTCGGGACAAGATATGGCTACACCTTC
CDR3aa: CSVPVGTRYGYTF

abundance: NA
v_gene: TRBV5-1
d_gene: TRBD2
j_gene: TRBJ2-3
CDR3nt: TGCGCCAGCAGCTTGCAACTAGCGGGAAGCACAGATACGCAGTATTTT
CDR3aa: CASSLQLAGSTDTQYF

abundance: once
v_gene: TRBV5-4
d_gene: TRBD2
j_gene: TRBJ2-2
CDR3nt: TGTGCCAGCAGCCACGGGGGGGGAAACACCGGGGAGCTGTTTTTT
CDR3aa: CASSHGGGNTGELFF

abundance: few
v_gene: TRBV19
d_gene: NA
j_gene: TRBJ1-5
CDR3nt: TGTGCCAGTAGACTTGGAGGGGGGAGACATCAGCCCCAGCATTTT
CDR3aa: CASRLGGGRHQPQHF

abundance: NA
v_gene: TRBV4-1
d_gene: TRBD1
j_gene: TRBJ2-2
CDR3nt: TGCGCCAGCAGCCAAGGTACATGGGAAGTGAGGGGGCGCAGGCCAAACACCGGGGAGCTGTTTTTT
CDR3aa: CASSQGTWEVRGRRPNTGELFF